This T cell receptor (beta chain) appears in the sequencing data of a study of T cells in localized non-small cell lung cancer. General observations from the study: A median of about 52 clones ranked among the top 100 in tumor appeared in adjacent lung. Longer overall survival was associated with a higher density of T cells in the blood. Peak T cell clonality was found in uninvolved adjacent lung, exceeding tumor.

The germline V gene encodes CDR1 KGHSH and CDR2 LQKENI. The CDR3 extends over 14 amino acids. V dropped 2 bases and J dropped 4 bases, with 8 bases sitting between them. Clones were sequenced by immunoSEQ multiplex PCR, and TCRdb holds only the in-frame ones, with some missing. The sample holds 15,000 to 20,000 clones, 90% seen once. For this clone: Its target is unknown.

The source of this sequence is a woman aged 40-75 years with stage III lung adenocarcinoma. Material: peripheral blood mononuclear cells, obtained before any cancer treatment. The V and J genes are TRBV18 and TRBJ1-4, with TRBD1 as a possible D gene (6 bases). DNA for the CDR3: TGTGCCAGCTCACCAGGACAGCGTAATGAAAAACTGTTTTTT. It translates to CASSPGQRNEKLFF.